This T cell receptor (beta chain) was captured by sequencing in a study of blood T cells in healthy people across ages. General study results and limits: PBMCs left unsorted prevented a conclusive naive versus antigen-experienced comparison.

Primers used in a second PCR of roughly 6 to 11 cycles were a sample-barcoded 5' primer and a J-beta primer mix. TCRdb recomputed calls from the 5' RACE reads with MiXCR, one row per CDR3 protein. The data show over 600,000 distinct CDR3 sequences, 56% seen once. To note about this clonotype: The antigen is undetermined.

Trimming pared 6 bases from V and 6 bases from J, leaving 19 bases between. The length of the CDR3 is 15 residues. Germline V lookup: CDR1 MDHEN, CDR2 SYDVKM. What was sequenced was blood. The chain joins TRBV28 to TRBJ2-3, with TRBD2 as a possible D gene (6 bases). The receptor comes from a man in his forties or fifties in good health. CDR3 residues: CASSLLDSSVDTQYF. For the CDR3, the DNA is TGTGCCAGCAGCCTTCTGGACTCTAGCGTGGATACGCAGTATTTT.